The 17 T cell receptor beta chains given below trace back to one sample, sequenced in a study of T cell repertoires in cytomegalovirus infection. TCRdb re-analysed the reads in MiXCR, keeping a single row per CDR3 protein. The table includes 300,000 to 400,000 distinct CDR3 sequences, approximately 9.5% detected once. Sequenced material: PBMCs. These receptors came from a human donor in good health (CMV status not recorded). Some clones in this sample may be carry-over from other donors' samples.

The CDR3 region has the DNA TGTGCCAGCAGCCCGGCCGACAGGTTGAACACTGAAGCTTTCTTT. This sequence encodes CASSPADRLNTEAFF. The V and J genes are TRBV7-9 and TRBJ1-1, with TRBD1 as a possible D gene (6 bases). The CDR3 extends over 15 amino acids. Germline V gene data show CDR1 as SEHNR and CDR2 as FQNEAQ (reference sequence). Trimming took off 5 bases at V and 0 bases at J, with 13 bases between the two ends.

At least ten counts were recorded for this clonotype. The chain has TRBV6-6 and TRBJ2-1; 7 bases line up with TRBD2. V shed 5 bases, J shed 7 bases, and the junction held 8 bases outside the gene matches. This CDR3 is built from 14 residues. Germline assignment: CDR1 MNHNY and CDR2 SVGAGI (reference sequence). CDR3 nucleotide sequence: TGTGCCAGCAGTGGGCCCCTTAGCGGGAATGAGCAGTTCTTC. This codes for CASSGPLSGNEQFF.

This clonotype came up a few times. The chain links TRBV7-9 to TRBJ2-1, with TRBD2 identical over 12 bases. The CDR3 contains 17 residues. With V trimmed by 5 bases and J by 5 bases, 10 bases remained unmatched. Germline V gives CDR1 SEHNR, CDR2 FQNEAQ (reference sequence). The chain's CDR3 is CASSPDWGLAGDNEQFF. The DNA for the CDR3 is TGTGCCAGCAGCCCAGACTGGGGACTAGCGGGCGACAATGAGCAGTTCTTC.

This clonotype was counted ten times or more. The limits of the CDR3 on the DNA are not certain, so only TCRdb's listed CDR3 is given. The chain links TRBV7-8 to TRBJ1-4. CDR1 SGHVS and CDR2 FQNEAQ come from the germline V gene. Ends included, the CDR3 has 14 residues. Here the CDR3 reads CASSSDFGNEKLFF.

The V call is TRBV19, the J call TRBJ2-1; 7 nucleotides agree with TRBD2. This CDR3 is built from 15 residues. J was trimmed by 9 bases and V by 3 bases; bases with no gene match: 11. CDR1 and CDR2 (germline): LNHDA, SQIVND (reference sequence). CDR3 bases: TGTGCCAGTAGTATGGTGGTAGCGGGTTCGGTTGAGCAGTTCTTC. As protein: CASSMVVAGSVEQFF.

The chain employs TRBV20-1 and TRBJ2-3; D not resolved. V was pared by 8 bases and J by 0 bases, with 12 bases between. Germline lookup yields CDR1 DFQATT and CDR2 SNEGSKA (reference sequence). This CDR3 spans 13 amino acids. Here the CDR3 DNA reads TGCAGTACCCGAGAGCCTAGCACAGATACGCAGTATTTT. Encoded protein: CSTREPSTDTQYF.

The sample holds a few counts of this clonotype. The gene calls are TRBV20-1 and TRBJ1-2; D call uncertain. V lost 1 base, J lost 4 bases, and 10 bases lay in between. Germline lookup yields CDR1 DFQATT and CDR2 SNEGSKA (reference sequence). CDR3 length: 13 residues. The DNA for the CDR3 is TGCAGTGCTAGAGGCAATGGGCCCTATGGCTACACCTTC. Encoded protein: CSARGNGPYGYTF.

This clonotype was counted a few times. The J gene is TRBJ1-4, the V gene TRBV7-2; TRBD1 matches 7 bases. The CDR3 runs to 16 residues. Germline loops: CDR1 SGHTA, CDR2 FQGNSA. Trimming at V came to 2 bases and at J to 8 bases, leaving 11 bases not matched to a gene. In DNA, the CDR3 is TGTGCCAGCAGCTTAAGAATGGAGACAGGGAGGGAAAAACTGTTTTTT. Translating it yields CASSLRMETGREKLFF.

This chain uses TRBV12-3 or TRBV12-4 with TRBJ2-3; D is unresolved. V was pared by 7 bases and J by 1 base, with 12 bases between. CDR3 length: 14 amino acids. The CDR3, as DNA: TGTGCCAGCACCCTGACGTTGGGCACAGATACGCAGTATTTT. Residues: CASTLTLGTDTQYF.

Concerning this clonotype: A much larger clone differs from this one at a single base, so this may be a read error. The chain carries TRBV7-2 and TRBJ2-5; D call uncertain. Looked up from germline, CDR1 is SGHTA and CDR2 is FQGNSA. This CDR3 region has 15 residues. The CDR3 is CPSSPTPAEEETQYF. As DNA, the CDR3 is TGTCCCAGCAGCCCCACCCCAGCAGAGGAGGAGACCCAGTACTTC. Full variable domain (outside the CDR3, taken from reference TRBV7-2 and TRBJ2-5): GAGVSQSPSNKVTEKGKDVELRCDPISGHTALYWYRQSLGQGLEFLIYFQGNSAPDKSGLPSDRFSAERTGGSVSTLTIQRTQQEDSAVYLCPSSPTPAEEETQYFGPGTRLLVL.

This clonotype showed up many times. The chain joins TRBV7-8 to TRBJ1-2; D is undetermined. In germline, CDR1 is SGHVS, CDR2 FQNEAQ. Trimming left V 2 bases short and J 1 base short, with 2 bases between. This CDR3 contains 12 residues. The CDR3 coding sequence is TGTGCCAGCAGCTTACTTAACTATGGCTACACCTTC. Protein sequence: CASSLLNYGYTF.

This clonotype occurred a few times. The CDR3 bases are TGTGCCAGCACCGTCGCCGGGACACCAGACTACGAGCAGTACTTC. Translation gives CASTVAGTPDYEQYF. This rearrangement joins TRBV6-2 or TRBV6-3 to TRBJ2-7, with a tentative D call TRBD1 (6 bases). The ends were cut back, 7 bases at V and 3 bases at J, with 19 bases in the middle. The length of the CDR3 is 15 residues. Germline-derived CDR1 and CDR2 are MNHEY and SVGEGT.

This clonotype was counted only a few times. The J gene is TRBJ1-3, the V gene TRBV28; D is uncertain. The CDR3 is 14 residues long. The germline V and J ends were trimmed by 5 bases and 3 bases, with 11 bases remaining between them. Germline CDR1 is MDHEN and CDR2 is SYDVKM. The CDR3 region is CASSPRVRGNTIYF. In DNA form, the CDR3 reads TGTGCCAGCAGTCCACGGGTGCGTGGAAACACCATATATTTT.

Remarks on this clonotype: A much bigger clone sits one base away, suggesting this may be a read error. The final CDR3 position lacks the conserved phenylalanine or tryptophan, pointing to a likely read error. The rearrangement joins TRBV7-2 to TRBJ1-4; 8 bases are shared with TRBD1. The CDR3 has 17 amino acids. Germline CDR1 SGHTA, CDR2 FQGNSA. J gave up 7 bases and V 0 bases, and 10 bases lay outside the gene matches. The CDR3 loop reads CASSLALTGENGEKLFS. CDR3 nucleotides: TGTGCCAGCAGCTTAGCCTTGACAGGGGAGAATGGTGAAAAACTGTTTTCT.

This clonotype was counted between two and nine times. The genes are TRBV29-1 and TRBJ2-7, with 11 nucleotides matching TRBD2. This CDR3 contains 13 residues. Germline V gene lookup returns CDR1 SQVTM and CDR2 ANQGSEA. Losses at the gene ends were 3 bases for V and 3 bases for J; bases not matched to a gene: 1. The CDR3 reads CSVDTSGSYEQYF. DNA of the CDR3: TGCAGCGTTGATACTAGCGGGAGCTACGAGCAGTACTTC.

This clonotype has more than one count but fewer than ten. CDR3 nucleotide sequence: TGTGCCAGCAGTTCGGGACAGGGGCGCCCGAACACTGAAGCTTTCTTT. Protein sequence: CASSSGQGRPNTEAFF. The J gene is TRBJ1-1, the V gene TRBV27, with 10 nucleotides matching TRBD1. CDR3 length: 16 residues. Germline V gene sequence: CDR1 MNHEY, CDR2 SMNVEV (reference sequence). Unmatched junction bases numbered 6, after V lost 4 bases and J lost 1 base.

The chain uses TRBV6-2 or TRBV6-3 and TRBJ2-1, with D unresolved. V lost 6 bases and J lost 4, with 13 bases in between. Germline values: CDR1 MNHEY, CDR2 SVGEGT. CDR3 size: 14 residues. The CDR3 DNA reads as TGTGCCAGCAGGGGGTTCCCCACATACAATGAGCAGTTCTTC. Amino acid sequence: CASRGFPTYNEQFF.